The 30 T cell receptor beta chains below were found in one sample sequenced in a study of T cells in Graves' hyperthyroidism and ophthalmopathy. From RNA transcripts, TCR beta CDR3 regions were amplified. Using the HTBI primer set, a first-round RT-PCR was run on the TCR CDR3. TCRdb re-analysed the multiplex PCR reads in MiXCR, keeping a single row per CDR3 protein. The sample records 500,000 to 600,000 distinct CDR3 sequences, 16% being singletons. Sample: blood. Every receptor here comes from a woman under 30 with Graves' hyperthyroidism.

The genes are TRBV29-1 and TRBJ2-3; D unclear. The CDR3 loop spans 14 amino acids. Germline CDR1 is SQVTM and CDR2 is ANQGSEA. Trimming took 0 bases from V and 0 from J, leaving 7 bases between them. In DNA form, the CDR3 reads TGCAGCGTTGAAGATATCCTAAGCACAGATACGCAGTATTTT. Protein sequence: CSVEDILSTDTQYF.

This clonotype was counted ten times or more. The genes are TRBV20-1 and TRBJ2-5, with 7 bases fitting TRBD2. The CDR3 has 14 residues. Germline trimming cut 5 bases from V and 8 bases from J; bases unmatched to any gene: 14. CDR1 and CDR2 (germline): DFQATT, SNEGSKA (reference sequence). The CDR3 reads CSAPTVSGSATQYF. In nucleotides, the CDR3 is TGCAGTGCTCCGACGGTTAGCGGGTCGGCCACCCAGTACTTC.

This clonotype showed up many times. The chain combines TRBV5-1 with TRBJ1-2; D unclear. V lost 5 bases and J lost 6, with 20 bases in between. In germline, CDR1 is SGHRS, CDR2 YFSETQ. CDR3 length equals 15 residues. The CDR3 protein is CASRVEGGVINGYTF. CDR3 nucleotide sequence: TGCGCCAGCAGAGTGGAGGGCGGGGTTATTAATGGCTACACCTTC.

This chain uses TRBV7-9 with TRBJ2-1, with TRBD1 identical over 7 bases. The germline V gene has CDR1 SEHNR and CDR2 FQNEAQ (reference sequence). This CDR3 comprises 15 residues. With 5 bases clipped from V and 5 bases from J, the junction kept 9 bases outside the gene matches. CDR3 protein: CASSHRGIRNNEQFF. The CDR3 bases are TGTGCCAGCAGCCACAGGGGTATTCGGAACAATGAGCAGTTCTTC.

The table lists this clonotype with many counts. The chain recombines TRBV12-3 or TRBV12-4 with TRBJ1-6, with 8 bases aligning to TRBD1. With 6 bases clipped from V and 7 bases from J, the junction kept 8 bases outside the gene matches. The CDR3 sequence is 15 residues long. This CDR3 is CASRPHGTGNSPLHF. The CDR3 DNA is TGTGCCAGCAGACCCCACGGGACAGGCAATTCACCCCTCCACTTT.

The V call is TRBV5-1, the J call TRBJ2-1; 8 positions match TRBD1. The V segment lost 0 bases and the J segment 2 bases; nucleotides outside the gene matches: 13. Germline-derived CDR1 and CDR2 are SGHRS and YFSETQ. The CDR3 loop spans 19 amino acids. As DNA, the CDR3 is TGCGCCAGCAGCTTGGATCGGACAGGGCAATCCCAAACCTACAATGAGCAGTTCTTC. Protein: CASSLDRTGQSQTYNEQFF.

This clonotype was seen only a few times. The chain links TRBV19 to TRBJ2-1; D is possibly TRBD1 (6 bases). The V end was cut by 6 bases, the J end by 6 bases, with 12 bases between. The germline CDR1 and CDR2 sequences are LNHDA and SQIVND (reference sequence). The CDR3 covers 13 residues. CDR3 protein: CASRHRVRNEQFF. CDR3 DNA: TGTGCCAGTAGACACAGGGTTCGCAATGAGCAGTTCTTC.

The sample holds many counts of this clonotype. The chain combines TRBV27 with TRBJ2-5; D tentatively fits TRBD1 or TRBD2 (5 bases each). CDR1 is MNHEY, CDR2 SMNVEV, per germline (reference sequence). V dropped 5 bases and J dropped 5 bases, with 18 bases sitting between them. The CDR3 runs to 15 residues. The CDR3 sequence is CASSRRDPLTETQYF. The CDR3 DNA reads TGTGCCAGCAGTCGCAGGGACCCCTTAACCGAGACCCAGTACTTC.

This chain uses TRBV4-1 with TRBJ2-5; tentative D call: TRBD2 (6 bases). Germline loops: CDR1 MGHRA, CDR2 YSYEKL. The germline V and J ends were trimmed by 0 bases and 2 bases, with 13 bases remaining between them. The CDR3 totals 16 residues. CDR3 sequence: CASSQESDYKQETQYF. CDR3 nucleotides: TGCGCCAGCAGCCAAGAATCGGACTACAAACAAGAGACCCAGTACTTC.

This clonotype was observed a few times. This chain uses TRBV18 with TRBJ2-3; D is unresolved. V shed 3 bases and J shed 2 bases, with 15 bases lying between them. Germline lookup yields CDR1 KGHSH and CDR2 LQKENI. CDR3 length: 16 amino acids. The CDR3 DNA reads as TGTGCCAGCTCACCTGAACTGGGATCCCACACAGATACGCAGTATTTT. It encodes CASSPELGSHTDTQYF.

This chain uses TRBV6-4 with TRBJ2-2; unclear D gene. V was shortened by 6 bases and J by 1 base, with 6 bases between the two germline ends. The CDR3 has 13 amino acids. Germline CDR1 is MRHNA and CDR2 is SNTAGT. In DNA, the CDR3 is TGTGCCAGCAGACCGGAGAACACCGGGGAGCTGTTTTTT. It encodes CASRPENTGELFF.

In this sample, this clonotype turned up a few times. The chain recombines TRBV28 with TRBJ2-7, with a weak D call TRBD2 (8 bases). Per the germline V gene, CDR1 is MDHEN and CDR2 is SYDVKM. The CDR3 totals 14 residues. Trimming took 8 bases from V and 6 from J, leaving 20 bases between them. CDR3 sequence reads: CASQRLARGPEQYF. DNA for the CDR3: TGTGCCAGCCAGAGACTAGCGAGGGGGCCCGAGCAGTACTTC. Full variable domain (missing parts from reference TRBV28 and TRBJ2-7): DVKVTQSSRYLVKRTGEKVFLECVQDMDHENMFWYRQDPGLGLRLIYFSYDVKMKEKGDIPEGYSVSREKKERFSLILESASTNQTSMYLCASQRLARGPEQYFGPGTRLTVT.

In its sample, this clonotype was seen a few times. This rearrangement joins TRBV19 to TRBJ1-2, with 10 bases identical to TRBD1. Germline lookup yields CDR1 LNHDA and CDR2 SQIVND (reference sequence). With V trimmed by 10 bases and J by 3 bases, 11 bases remained unmatched. This CDR3 is built from 15 residues. Here the CDR3 reads CAIRAPGQGYYGYTF. The CDR3 DNA is TGTGCCATCAGAGCTCCGGGACAGGGGTACTATGGCTACACCTTC.

The sample holds many counts of this clonotype. The chain links TRBV2 to TRBJ2-3; possibly TRBD2 for D (5 bases). Trimming removed 5 bases at V and 3 bases at J, with 9 bases between. Germline values: CDR1 SNHLY, CDR2 FYNNEI. The CDR3 extends over 13 amino acids. The CDR3 reads CASSSGNTDTQYF. The CDR3 DNA reads as TGTGCCAGCAGTTCGGGAAATACAGATACGCAGTATTTT.

This clonotype was counted many times. The chain recombines TRBV12-3 or TRBV12-4 with TRBJ1-1, with 7 bases matching TRBD1. V shed 3 bases, J shed 4 bases, and the junction held 5 bases outside the gene matches. This CDR3 comprises 14 residues. In nucleotides, the CDR3 is TGTGCCAGCAGTTTGTTGACAGGGATCACTGAAGCTTTCTTT. It encodes CASSLLTGITEAFF.

The chain recombines TRBV29-1 with TRBJ2-5, with 8 bases identical to TRBD2. V lost 6 bases, J lost 3 bases, and 6 bases stayed unmatched. The CDR3 runs to 13 residues. Germline CDR1 is SQVTM and CDR2 is ANQGSEA. The CDR3 sequence is CSVRGLVEETQYF. The DNA for the CDR3 is TGCAGCGTACGGGGACTAGTGGAAGAGACCCAGTACTTC.

With respect to this clonotype: A much larger clone differs from this one at a single base, so this may be a read error. The chain carries TRBV2 and TRBJ2-1, with D tentatively TRBD1 (5 bases). CDR1 and CDR2 from the germline V gene are SNHLY and FYNNEI. The CDR3 contains 11 residues. CDR3 DNA: TGTGCCCGCAGGGTAAACAATGAGCAGTTCTTC. Protein product: CARRVNNEQFF.

This clonotype was counted a few times. This sequence joins TRBV20-1 and TRBJ1-4; no definite D call. V shed 0 bases and J shed 6 bases, with 11 bases lying between them. Per germline, CDR1 DFQATT and CDR2 SNEGSKA (reference sequence). The CDR3 spans 14 residues. The CDR3 DNA follows: TGCAGTGCTAGAGATCGAGGCGGTGATGAAAAACTGTTTTTT. Protein: CSARDRGGDEKLFF.

This clonotype has ten or more counts. CDR3 residues: CASSFGGQLTEAFF. Written as DNA, the CDR3 is TGTGCCAGCAGTTTTGGTGGGCAGCTCACTGAAGCTTTCTTT. The chain links TRBV27 to TRBJ1-1, with D unresolved. This CDR3 is built from 14 residues. V lost 3 bases and J lost 4, with 12 bases in between. From germline, CDR1 is MNHEY and CDR2 SMNVEV (reference sequence).

This clonotype was seen a handful of times. The V and J genes are TRBV7-9 and TRBJ2-7; 9 bases align to TRBD2. CDR3 length: 13 residues. Germline loops: CDR1 SEHNR, CDR2 FQNEAQ (reference sequence). The V and J ends lost 4 bases and 2 bases, in that order; junction bases with no gene match: 0. DNA for the CDR3: TGTGCCAGCAGCTGGACTAGCGCCTACGAGCAGTACTTC. Amino acids: CASSWTSAYEQYF.

This clonotype has a handful of counts. The chain has TRBV27 and TRBJ2-7; TRBD2 aligns across 13 bases. V shed 6 bases and J 0 bases; nucleotides not matched to a gene: 11. The CDR3 sequence is 18 residues long. CDR1 MNHEY and CDR2 SMNVEV come from the germline V gene (reference sequence). CDR3: CASSWGGLAGRSSYEQYF. CDR3 nucleotides: TGTGCCAGCAGCTGGGGGGGACTAGCGGGAAGAAGCTCCTACGAGCAGTACTTC.

The table lists this clonotype with many counts. This sequence joins TRBV7-8 and TRBJ2-5, with a possible D match to TRBD2 (7 bases). Germline-derived CDR1 and CDR2 are SGHVS and FQNEAQ. The CDR3 covers 17 residues. Trimming stripped 1 base from V and 2 bases from J, with 17 bases between. In DNA, the CDR3 is TGTGCCAGCAGCTTAGTGCCATGGGGGGGGCCGCAAGAGACCCAGTACTTC. Residues: CASSLVPWGGPQETQYF.

This clonotype was counted only a few times. The V call is TRBV7-9, the J call TRBJ1-1; TRBD1 is a possible D gene (6 bases). Per germline, CDR1 SEHNR and CDR2 FQNEAQ (reference sequence). The CDR3 runs to 16 residues. V lost 2 bases, J lost 2 bases, and 15 bases lay in between. CDR3 amino acids: CASSLFAGAGNTEAFF. In nucleotides, the CDR3 is TGTGCCAGCAGCTTATTTGCGGGGGCTGGAAACACTGAAGCTTTCTTT.

This clonotype was observed a handful of times. The chain employs TRBV19 and TRBJ1-2, with 11 positions matching TRBD1. Germline V gene data show CDR1 as LNHDA and CDR2 as SQIVND (reference sequence). Germline trimming cut 6 bases from V and 4 bases from J; bases unmatched to any gene: 13. This CDR3 has 17 amino acids. CDR3 DNA sequence: TGTGCCAGTAGCCCCGGGACAGGGGGTCTTGAAATCTATGGCTACACCTTC. This encodes CASSPGTGGLEIYGYTF.

This clonotype was counted ten times or more. The chain joins TRBV15 to TRBJ2-3, with 8 bases fitting TRBD2. Germline CDR1 and CDR2: LNHNV and YYDKDF (reference sequence). The ends lost 1 base at V and 0 bases at J; junction bases unmatched: 9. The CDR3 is 18 amino acids. Here the CDR3 reads CATSRVGPAGASTDTQYF. The CDR3 region has the DNA TGTGCCACCAGCAGAGTGGGTCCAGCGGGGGCGAGCACAGATACGCAGTATTTT.

This chain links TRBV15 with TRBJ2-3; 7 bases match TRBD2. The CDR3 is 14 residues long. Germline CDR1 and CDR2: LNHNV and YYDKDF (reference sequence). After removal of 0 bases from V and 6 bases from J, the junction contained 3 bases not matched to a gene. The CDR3 DNA sequence: TGTGCCACCAGCAGAGACGGGGGGAAGGATACGCAGTATTTT. Residues: CATSRDGGKDTQYF.

Many counts were recorded for this clonotype. The V call is TRBV20-1, the J call TRBJ1-2; tentatively, D is TRBD1 (5 bases). CDR1 and CDR2 from the germline V gene are DFQATT and SNEGSKA (reference sequence). V gave up 0 bases and J gave up 4 bases, with 12 bases separating them. This CDR3 comprises 14 residues. The CDR3 reads CSARDGRGLYGYTF. CDR3 sequence (DNA): TGCAGTGCTAGAGATGGAAGGGGACTCTATGGCTACACCTTC.

V usage is TRBV5-1 and J usage is TRBJ2-1; a possible D gene is TRBD1 (6 bases). Trimming left V 3 bases short and J 5 bases short, with 12 bases between. The CDR3 contains 14 residues. CDR1 is SGHRS and CDR2 is YFSETQ in the germline V gene. In nucleotides, the CDR3 is TGCGCCAGCAGCTACAGGACAGAACACAATGAGCAGTTCTTC. It yields the protein CASSYRTEHNEQFF.

This clonotype was recorded a few times. The chain links TRBV4-2 to TRBJ2-7; 7 bases fit TRBD2. The CDR3 is 15 amino acids. Germline trimming cut 8 bases from V and 4 bases from J; bases unmatched to any gene: 14. Germline CDR1 LGHNA, CDR2 YNFKEQ. The CDR3 region is CASRLMAGEGYEQYF. The CDR3 bases are TGTGCCAGCCGATTGATGGCGGGAGAAGGATACGAGCAGTACTTC.

This clonotype was detected many times. The J gene is TRBJ2-5, the V gene TRBV20-1; D is ambiguous. The length of the CDR3 is 12 residues. Trimming pared 1 base from V and 2 bases from J, leaving 5 bases between. Germline CDR1 is DFQATT and CDR2 is SNEGSKA (reference sequence). The CDR3 sequence: CSARVLQETQYF. The DNA of the CDR3 is TGCAGTGCTAGAGTTCTTCAAGAGACCCAGTACTTC.